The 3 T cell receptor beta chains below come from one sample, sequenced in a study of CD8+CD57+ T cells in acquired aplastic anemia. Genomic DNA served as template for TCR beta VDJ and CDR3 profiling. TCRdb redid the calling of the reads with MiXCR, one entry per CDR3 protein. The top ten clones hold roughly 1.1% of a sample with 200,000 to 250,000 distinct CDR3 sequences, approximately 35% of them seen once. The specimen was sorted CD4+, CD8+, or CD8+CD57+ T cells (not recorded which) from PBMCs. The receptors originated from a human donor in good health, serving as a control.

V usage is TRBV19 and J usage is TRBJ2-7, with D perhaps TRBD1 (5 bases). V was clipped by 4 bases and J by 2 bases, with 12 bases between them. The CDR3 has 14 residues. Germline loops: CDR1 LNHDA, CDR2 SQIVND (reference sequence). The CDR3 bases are TGTGCCAGTAGTACCGGGCAGGGTACCTACGAGCAGTACTTC. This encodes CASSTGQGTYEQYF.

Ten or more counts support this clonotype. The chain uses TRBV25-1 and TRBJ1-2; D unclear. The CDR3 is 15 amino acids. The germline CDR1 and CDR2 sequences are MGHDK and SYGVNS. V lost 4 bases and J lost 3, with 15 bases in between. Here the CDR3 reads CASSANLGGHYGYTF. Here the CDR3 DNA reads TGTGCCAGCAGTGCGAACCTGGGAGGGCACTATGGCTACACCTTC.

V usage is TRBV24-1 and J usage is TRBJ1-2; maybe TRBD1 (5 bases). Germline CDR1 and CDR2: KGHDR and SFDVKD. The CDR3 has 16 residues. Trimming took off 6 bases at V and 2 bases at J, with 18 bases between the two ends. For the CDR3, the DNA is TGTGCCACCAGTTTAATCCTCGACAGAACAAACTATGGCTACACCTTC. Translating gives CATSLILDRTNYGYTF.